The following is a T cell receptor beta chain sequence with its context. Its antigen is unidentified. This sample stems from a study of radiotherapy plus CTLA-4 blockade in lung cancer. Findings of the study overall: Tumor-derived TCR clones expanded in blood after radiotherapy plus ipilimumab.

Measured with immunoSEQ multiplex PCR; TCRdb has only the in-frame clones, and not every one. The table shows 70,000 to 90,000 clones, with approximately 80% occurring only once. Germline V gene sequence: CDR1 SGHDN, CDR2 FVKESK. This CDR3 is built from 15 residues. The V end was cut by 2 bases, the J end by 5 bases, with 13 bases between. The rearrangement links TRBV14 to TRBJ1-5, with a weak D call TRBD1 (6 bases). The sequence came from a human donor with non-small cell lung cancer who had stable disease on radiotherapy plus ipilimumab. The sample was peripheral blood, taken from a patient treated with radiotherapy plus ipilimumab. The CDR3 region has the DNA TGTGCCAGCAGCCAATCGCCAGGGGCTGATCAGCCCCAGCATTTT. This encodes CASSQSPGADQPQHF.